Following are 14 T cell receptor beta chains from one sample sequenced in a study of CD8+ T cells in alopecia areata. Once RNA had been extracted, it was reverse transcribed into cDNA to act as the sequencing template. Profiled with immunoSEQ multiplex PCR; TCRdb holds only in-frame clones, not every one. The sample shows roughly 70,000 clones, roughly 28% of them seen only once. As to treatment: oral pan-JAK inhibitor, 5-10 mg twice daily. The sequencing used CD8+ T cells sorted from blood, collected at week 4, from a patient treated with tofacitinib. The source of these receptors is a human donor with alopecia areata.

The chain joins TRBV5-6 to TRBJ2-1, with D perhaps matching TRBD1 or TRBD2 (5 bases each). This CDR3 has 13 amino acids. From germline, CDR1 is SGHDT and CDR2 YYEEEE. V gave up 3 bases and J gave up 7 bases, with 11 bases separating them. CDR3 residues: CASSWGTENEQFF. Written as DNA, the CDR3 is TGTGCCAGCAGCTGGGGGACCGAGAATGAGCAGTTCTTC. Looking up the rest from reference TRBV5-6 and TRBJ2-1 gives the full variable domain: DAGVTQSPTHLIKTRGQQVTLRCSPKSGHDTVSWYQQALGQGPQFIFQYYEEEERQRGNFPDRFSGHQFPNYSSELNVNALLLGDSALYLCASSWGTENEQFFGPGTRLTVL.

The sample holds a few counts of this clone. The chain has TRBV29-1 and TRBJ2-5; no clear D. Germline CDR1 and CDR2: SQVTM and ANQGSEA. V was shortened by 8 bases and J by 5 bases, with 21 bases between the two germline ends. The CDR3 is 14 residues long. The CDR3: CSPRPGPRVETQYF. The CDR3 bases are TGCAGCCCGCGTCCCGGGCCCCGTGTGGAGACCCAGTACTTC. Using reference TRBV29-1 and TRBJ2-5 for the parts outside the CDR3, the full variable domain is SAVISQKPSRDICQRGTSLTIQCQVDSQVTMMFWYRQQPGQSLTLIATANQGSEATYESGFVIDKFPISRPNLTFSTLTVSNMSPEDSSIYLCSPRPGPRVETQYFGPGTRLLVL.

V gene TRBV5-1 combines with J gene TRBJ1-1; D gene unclear. Trimming cost V 4 bases and J 8 bases, with 15 bases left between them. Germline CDR1 is SGHRS and CDR2 is YFSETQ. The CDR3 loop spans 13 amino acids. The CDR3 spells CASSPEVSEEAFF. The CDR3 coding sequence is TGCGCCAGCAGCCCCGAGGTCAGTGAAGAAGCTTTCTTT.

This clone was seen more than once but under ten times. The chain carries TRBV19 and TRBJ2-2; D uncertain. The CDR3 totals 15 residues. The germline V and J ends were trimmed by 2 bases and 3 bases, with 10 bases remaining between them. The germline gives CDR1 LNHDA, CDR2 SQIVND (reference sequence). The CDR3 spells CASSIRLLDTGELFF. In DNA form, the CDR3 reads TGTGCCAGTAGTATACGTCTTTTGGACACCGGGGAGCTGTTTTTT.

The rearrangement links TRBV11-2 to TRBJ2-5; TRBD1 is a possible D gene (6 bases). The length of the CDR3 is 15 residues. Looked up from germline, CDR1 is SGHAT and CDR2 is FQNNGV. Deletions cut 4 bases from V and 5 bases from J, with 17 bases between. As DNA, the CDR3 is TGTGCCAGCAGCTCCTGGGACAACCCCCGGGAGACCCAGTACTTC. It translates to CASSSWDNPRETQYF.

V usage is TRBV29-1 and J usage is TRBJ2-2; TRBD1 aligns across 10 bases. With 7 bases clipped from V and 5 bases from J, the junction kept 4 bases outside the gene matches. Germline CDR1 is SQVTM and CDR2 is ANQGSEA. This CDR3 is built from 13 residues. Here the CDR3 DNA reads TGCAGCGCGACAGGGGGCGAAACCGGGGAGCTGTTTTTT. It codes for CSATGGETGELFF.

The J gene is TRBJ1-1, the V gene TRBV29-1; no definite D call. V gave up 5 bases and J gave up 0 bases, with 4 bases separating them. The CDR3 length is 11 residues. CDR1 and CDR2 (germline): SQVTM, ANQGSEA. The CDR3 DNA follows: TGCAGCGTTACGCTGAACACTGAAGCTTTCTTT. This encodes CSVTLNTEAFF.

The genes are TRBV30 and TRBJ1-5; D remains unclear. Germline V lookup: CDR1 GTSNPN, CDR2 SVGIG (reference sequence). This CDR3 contains 12 residues. V dropped 0 bases and J dropped 3 bases, with 3 bases sitting between them. CDR3: CAWSVPNQPQHF. The CDR3 coding sequence is TGTGCCTGGAGTGTACCCAATCAGCCCCAGCATTTT.

This clone was counted only a few times. J is TRBJ2-7 and V is TRBV28; 14 bases are shared with TRBD2. The junction had 3 bases not matched to a gene; V was cut back by 6 bases and J by 2 bases. This CDR3 is 15 amino acids long. The germline V gene has CDR1 MDHEN and CDR2 SYDVKM. The CDR3 protein is CASSPGLAGAYEQYF. CDR3 sequence (DNA): TGTGCCAGCAGCCCGGGACTAGCGGGGGCCTACGAGCAGTACTTC. The whole variable domain, filled in from reference TRBV28 and TRBJ2-7, reads DVKVTQSSRYLVKRTGEKVFLECVQDMDHENMFWYRQDPGLGLRLIYFSYDVKMKEKGDIPEGYSVSREKKERFSLILESASTNQTSMYLCASSPGLAGAYEQYFGPGTRLTVT.

The rearrangement links TRBV29-1 to TRBJ2-1; 8 nucleotides agree with TRBD2. Germline values: CDR1 SQVTM, CDR2 ANQGSEA. This CDR3 contains 13 residues. With V trimmed by 7 bases and J by 6 bases, 8 bases remained unmatched. The DNA for the CDR3 is TGCAGCGGCTCACCGGGAGGGATCAATGAGCAGTTCTTC. This translates into CSGSPGGINEQFF.

The J gene is TRBJ2-5, the V gene TRBV30, with TRBD2 matching 15 bases. This CDR3 spans 19 amino acids. From germline, CDR1 is GTSNPN and CDR2 SVGIG (reference sequence). Trimming removed 3 bases from V and 5 bases from J; junction bases left unmatched: 16. This CDR3 reads CAWRTGADGTSGRFETQYF. Written as DNA, the CDR3 is TGTGCCTGGAGGACGGGGGCAGACGGGACTAGCGGGAGGTTCGAGACCCAGTACTTC.

A few counts support this clone. CDR3 protein: CASSSGLVREQYF. CDR3 coding DNA: TGTGCCAGTAGTTCGGGACTAGTCCGAGAGCAGTACTTC. V and J are TRBV19 and TRBJ2-7, with 8 nucleotides matching TRBD2. Germline V gene lookup returns CDR1 LNHDA and CDR2 SQIVND (reference sequence). With 5 bases clipped from V and 7 bases from J, the junction kept 7 bases outside the gene matches. The CDR3 spans 13 residues. The variable domain in full, completed from reference TRBV19 and TRBJ2-7, reads DGGITQSPKYLFRKEGQNVTLSCEQNLNHDAMYWYRQDPGQGLRLIYYSQIVNDFQKGDIAEGYSVSREKKESFPLTVTSAQKNPTAFYLCASSSGLVREQYFGPGTRLTVT.

This clone was counted a few times. This chain links TRBV30 with TRBJ1-1; TRBD1 agrees at 7 bases. V trimming: 8 bases; J trimming: 1 base; junction bases outside the gene matches: 10. The CDR3 length is 14 residues. The germline CDR1 and CDR2 sequences are GTSNPN and SVGIG (reference sequence). CDR3 DNA sequence: TGTGCCGGAGAAGAGACAGGGAAGAACACTGAAGCTTTCTTT. It translates to CAGEETGKNTEAFF. Supplemented by reference TRBV30 and TRBJ1-1, the full variable domain reads SQTIHQWPATLVQPVGSPLSLECTVEGTSNPNLYWYRQAAGRGLQLLFYSVGIGQISSEVPQNLSASRPQDRQFILSSKKLLLSDSGFYLCAGEETGKNTEAFFGQGTRLTVV.

This clone was seen only a few times. The rearrangement uses TRBV9 and TRBJ1-1; D is possibly TRBD1 (5 bases). The CDR3 is 14 residues long. The germline V and J ends were trimmed by 4 bases and 5 bases, with 15 bases remaining between them. Per germline, CDR1 SGDLS and CDR2 YYNGEE. CDR3 DNA sequence: TGTGCCAGCAGCCCCAGGGCGGCAAGGACTGAAGCTTTCTTT. It yields the protein CASSPRAARTEAFF.